Listed here is a single TCR beta chain. What it recognizes is unknown. The entry originates in a study of cytomegalovirus exposure and HLA in healthy donors. Overall study context: The 110 or so validation repertoires used a platform that matched the one used for the 500 to 700 first-cohort repertoires, as a later analysis reported.

From germline, CDR1 is SEHNR and CDR2 FQNEAQ (reference sequence). V was cut by 2 bases and J by 3 bases, with 8 bases left in between. This CDR3 is built from 13 residues. Findings of the study overall: As confirmed in vitro, three CMV-associated chains were specific for CMV antigens. It was fewer than 200 TCR beta chains that were listed as cytomegalovirus-associated.

Assay used: immunoSEQ multiplex PCR; TCRdb lists only in-frame clones, some missing. The repertoire holds roughly 120,000 clones, with about 94% as singletons. Material for sequencing was PBMCs. V and J are TRBV7-9 and TRBJ2-7; D unresolved. The clonotype originates from a young woman in good health and CMV-seronegative. CDR3 amino acids: CASSLPGHYEQYF. The DNA for the CDR3 is TGTGCCAGCAGCTTACCGGGTCACTACGAGCAGTACTTC.